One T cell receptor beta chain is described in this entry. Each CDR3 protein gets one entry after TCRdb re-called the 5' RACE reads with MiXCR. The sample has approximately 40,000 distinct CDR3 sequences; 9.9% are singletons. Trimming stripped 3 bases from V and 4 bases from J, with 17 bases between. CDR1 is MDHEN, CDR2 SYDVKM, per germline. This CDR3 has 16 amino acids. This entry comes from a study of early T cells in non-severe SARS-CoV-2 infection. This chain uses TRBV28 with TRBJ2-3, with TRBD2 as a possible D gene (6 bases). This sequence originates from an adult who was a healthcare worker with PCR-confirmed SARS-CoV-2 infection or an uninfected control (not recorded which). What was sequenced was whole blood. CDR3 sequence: CASSFRRTTRADTQYF. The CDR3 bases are TGTGCCAGCAGTTTCAGGAGGACTACCCGGGCAGATACGCAGTATTTT.